The clone carrying this T cell receptor (beta chain) has at least ten counts. This specimen comes from a study of T cells in Graves' hyperthyroidism and ophthalmopathy. CDR1 and CDR2 (germline): SGHAT, FQNNGV. With V trimmed by 5 bases and J by 4 bases, 11 bases remained unmatched. CDR3 size: 16 residues. Regions amplified from RNA transcripts were the TCR beta CDR3 regions. TCR CDR3 underwent first-round RT-PCR with the HTBI primer set. A single record per CDR3 protein comes from TCRdb applying MiXCR to the multiplex PCR reads. Among about 570,000 distinct CDR3 sequences listed, roughly 46% were seen once.

The chain uses TRBV11-2 and TRBJ1-1; 9 bases fit TRBD1. The specimen sequenced was peripheral blood or thyroid tissue (not recorded which). This clonotype was obtained from an adult woman with Graves' disease, either hyperthyroidism or ophthalmopathy (not recorded which). CDR3 region: CASSPGTGRVSTEAFF. The CDR3 DNA is TGTGCCAGCAGCCCTGGGACAGGGAGAGTTAGCACTGAAGCTTTCTTT. The full variable domain, with the rest looked up from reference TRBV11-2 and TRBJ1-1, is EAGVAQSPRYKIIEKRQSVAFWCNPISGHATLYWYQQILGQGPKLLIQFQNNGVVDDSQLPKDRFSAERLKGVDSTLKIQPAKLEDSAVYLCASSPGTGRVSTEAFFGQGTRLTVV.